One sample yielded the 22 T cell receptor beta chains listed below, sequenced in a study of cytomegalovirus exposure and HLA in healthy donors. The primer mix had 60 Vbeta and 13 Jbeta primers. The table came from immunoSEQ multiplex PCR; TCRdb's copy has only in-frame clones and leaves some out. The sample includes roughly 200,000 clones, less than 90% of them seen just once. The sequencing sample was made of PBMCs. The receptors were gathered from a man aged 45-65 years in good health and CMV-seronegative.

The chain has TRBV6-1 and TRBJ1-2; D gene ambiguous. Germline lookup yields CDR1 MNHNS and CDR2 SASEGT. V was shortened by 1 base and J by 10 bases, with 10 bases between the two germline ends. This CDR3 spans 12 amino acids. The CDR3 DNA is TGTGCCAGCAGTGAAGTTAGGAGTACCTACACCTTC. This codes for CASSEVRSTYTF.

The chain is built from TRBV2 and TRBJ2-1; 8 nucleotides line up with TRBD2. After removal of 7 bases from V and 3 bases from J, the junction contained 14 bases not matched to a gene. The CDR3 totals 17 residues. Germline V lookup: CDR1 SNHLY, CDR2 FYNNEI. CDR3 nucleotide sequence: TGTGCCAGCACCGATCCGAGAAGCGGGGGAGACTACAATGAGCAGTTCTTC. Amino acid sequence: CASTDPRSGGDYNEQFF. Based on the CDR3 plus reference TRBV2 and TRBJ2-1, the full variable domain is EPEVTQTPSHQVTQMGQEVILRCVPISNHLYFYWYRQILGQKVEFLVSFYNNEISEKSEIFDDQFSVERPDGSNFTLKIRSTKLEDSAMYFCASTDPRSGGDYNEQFFGPGTRLTVL.

The chain's CDR3 is CASSVGQPTDTQYF. CDR3 in DNA: TGTGCCAGCAGCGTGGGACAGCCCACAGATACGCAGTATTTT. The chain carries TRBV9 and TRBJ2-3, with 7 bases identical to TRBD1. Germline V lookup: CDR1 SGDLS, CDR2 YYNGEE. This CDR3 is 14 amino acids long. V lost 2 bases, J lost 2 bases, and 2 bases stayed unmatched.

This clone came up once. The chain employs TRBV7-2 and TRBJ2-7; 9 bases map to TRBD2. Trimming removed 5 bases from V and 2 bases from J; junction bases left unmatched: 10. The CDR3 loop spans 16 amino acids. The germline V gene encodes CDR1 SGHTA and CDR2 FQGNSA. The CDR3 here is CASSPPGGGGAYEQYF. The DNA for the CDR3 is TGTGCCAGCAGCCCACCCGGCGGCGGGGGGGCCTACGAGCAGTACTTC.

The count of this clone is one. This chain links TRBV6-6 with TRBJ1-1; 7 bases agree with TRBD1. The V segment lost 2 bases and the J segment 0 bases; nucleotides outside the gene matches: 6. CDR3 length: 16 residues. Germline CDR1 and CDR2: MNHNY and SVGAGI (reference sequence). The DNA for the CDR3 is TGTGCCAGCAGTTACAGCGGACAGGCCATGAACACTGAAGCTTTCTTT. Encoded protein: CASSYSGQAMNTEAFF.

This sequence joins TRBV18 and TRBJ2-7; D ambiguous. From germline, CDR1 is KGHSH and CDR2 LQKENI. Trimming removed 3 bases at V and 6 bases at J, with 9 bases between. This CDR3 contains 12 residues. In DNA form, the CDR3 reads TGTGCCAGCTCACCTGCGGTGGGCGAGCAGTACTTC. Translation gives CASSPAVGEQYF.

CDR3 protein: CASSTTGGGEQYF. The CDR3 nucleotides read TGTGCCAGCAGCACGACAGGGGGAGGCGAGCAGTACTTC. J is TRBJ2-7 and V is TRBV9; TRBD1 agrees at 9 bases. The CDR3 contains 13 residues. Losses at the gene ends were 4 bases for V and 6 bases for J; bases not matched to a gene: 5. CDR1 SGDLS and CDR2 YYNGEE come from the germline V gene.

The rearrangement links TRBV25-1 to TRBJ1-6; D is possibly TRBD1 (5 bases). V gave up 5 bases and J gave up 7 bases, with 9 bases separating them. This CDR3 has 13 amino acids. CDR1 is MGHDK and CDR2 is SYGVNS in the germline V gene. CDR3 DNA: TGTGCCAGCAGTCAGGGTAGGAATTCACCCCTCCACTTT. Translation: CASSQGRNSPLHF.

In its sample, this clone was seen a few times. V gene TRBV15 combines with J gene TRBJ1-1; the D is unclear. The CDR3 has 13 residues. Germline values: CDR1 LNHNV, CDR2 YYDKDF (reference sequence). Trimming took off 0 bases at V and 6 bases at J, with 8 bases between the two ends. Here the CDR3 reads CATSRDHRAEAFF. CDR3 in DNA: TGTGCCACCAGCAGAGATCACCGGGCTGAAGCTTTCTTT.

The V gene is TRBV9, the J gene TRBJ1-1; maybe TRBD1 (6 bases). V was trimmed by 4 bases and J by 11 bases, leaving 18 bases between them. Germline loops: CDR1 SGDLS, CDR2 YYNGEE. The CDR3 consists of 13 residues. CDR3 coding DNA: TGTGCCAGCAGCACGGGACAAGAGACGTGGGCTTTCTTT. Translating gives CASSTGQETWAFF.

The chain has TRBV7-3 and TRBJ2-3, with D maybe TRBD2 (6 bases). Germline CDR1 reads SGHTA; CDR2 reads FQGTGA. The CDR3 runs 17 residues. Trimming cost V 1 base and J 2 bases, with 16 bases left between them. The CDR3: CASSLMGGWGNTDTQYF. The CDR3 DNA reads TGTGCCAGCAGCTTAATGGGAGGATGGGGAAACACAGATACGCAGTATTTT.

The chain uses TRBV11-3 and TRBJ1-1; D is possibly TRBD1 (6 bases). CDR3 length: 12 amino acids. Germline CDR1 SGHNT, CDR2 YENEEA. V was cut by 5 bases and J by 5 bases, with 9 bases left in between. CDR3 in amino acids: CASSIRGTEAFF. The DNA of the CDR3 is TGTGCCAGCAGCATCAGGGGAACTGAAGCTTTCTTT.

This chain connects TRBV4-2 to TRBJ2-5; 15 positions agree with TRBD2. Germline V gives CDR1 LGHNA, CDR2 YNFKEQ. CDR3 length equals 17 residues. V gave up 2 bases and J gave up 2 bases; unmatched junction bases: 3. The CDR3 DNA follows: TGTGCCAGCAGCCAAATGGGACTAGCGGGGGGTCAAGAGACCCAGTACTTC. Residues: CASSQMGLAGGQETQYF.

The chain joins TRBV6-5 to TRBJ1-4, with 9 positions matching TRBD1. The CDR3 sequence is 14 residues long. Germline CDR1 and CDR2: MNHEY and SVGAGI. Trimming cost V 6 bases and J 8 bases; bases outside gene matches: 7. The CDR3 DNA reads TGTGCCAGCAGCTTTGACAGGGGGACGGAAAAACTGTTTTTT. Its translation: CASSFDRGTEKLFF.

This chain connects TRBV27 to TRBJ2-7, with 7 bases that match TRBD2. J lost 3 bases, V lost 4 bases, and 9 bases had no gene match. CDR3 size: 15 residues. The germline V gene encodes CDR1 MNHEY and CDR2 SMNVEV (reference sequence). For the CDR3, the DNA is TGTGCCAGCAGTTGGGCACGGACTAGTTTCTACGAGCAGTACTTC. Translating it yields CASSWARTSFYEQYF.

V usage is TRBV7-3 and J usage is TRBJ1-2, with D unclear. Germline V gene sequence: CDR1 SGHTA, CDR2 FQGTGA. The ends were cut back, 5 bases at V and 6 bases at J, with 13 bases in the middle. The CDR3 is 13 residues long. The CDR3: CASSHLDGNGYTF. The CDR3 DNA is TGTGCCAGCAGCCACTTAGACGGGAATGGCTACACCTTC.

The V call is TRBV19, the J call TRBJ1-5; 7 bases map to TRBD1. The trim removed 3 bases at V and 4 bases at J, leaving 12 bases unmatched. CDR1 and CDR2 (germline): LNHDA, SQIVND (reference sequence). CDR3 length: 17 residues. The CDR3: CASSILRQGLKNQPQHF. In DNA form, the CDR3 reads TGTGCCAGTAGTATTTTAAGACAGGGATTGAAGAATCAGCCCCAGCATTTT.

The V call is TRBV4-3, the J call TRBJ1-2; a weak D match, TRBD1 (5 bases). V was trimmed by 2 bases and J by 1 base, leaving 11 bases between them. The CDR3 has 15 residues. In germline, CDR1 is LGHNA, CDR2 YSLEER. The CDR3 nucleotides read TGCGCCAGCAGCCAAAGGCCCGGGGGTAACTATGGCTACACCTTC. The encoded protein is CASSQRPGGNYGYTF.

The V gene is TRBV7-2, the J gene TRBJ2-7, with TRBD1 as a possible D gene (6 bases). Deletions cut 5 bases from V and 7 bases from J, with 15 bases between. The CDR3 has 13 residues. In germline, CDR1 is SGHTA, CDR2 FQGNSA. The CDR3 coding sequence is TGTGCCAGCAGCCAGCGGACAGCTGGGGAGCAGTACTTC. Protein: CASSQRTAGEQYF.

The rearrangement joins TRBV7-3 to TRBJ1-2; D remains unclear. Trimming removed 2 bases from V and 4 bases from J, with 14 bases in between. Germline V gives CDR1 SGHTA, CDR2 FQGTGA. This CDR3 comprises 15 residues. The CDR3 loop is CASSLGSPGSYGYTF. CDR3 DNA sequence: TGTGCCAGCAGCTTAGGGTCCCCGGGTAGCTATGGCTACACCTTC.

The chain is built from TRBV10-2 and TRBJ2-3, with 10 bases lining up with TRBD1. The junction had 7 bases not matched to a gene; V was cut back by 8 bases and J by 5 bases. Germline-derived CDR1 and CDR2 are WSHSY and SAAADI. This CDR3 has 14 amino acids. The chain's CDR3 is CASSGTGEVDTQYF. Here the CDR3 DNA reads TGCGCCAGCTCCGGGACAGGGGAAGTAGATACGCAGTATTTT.

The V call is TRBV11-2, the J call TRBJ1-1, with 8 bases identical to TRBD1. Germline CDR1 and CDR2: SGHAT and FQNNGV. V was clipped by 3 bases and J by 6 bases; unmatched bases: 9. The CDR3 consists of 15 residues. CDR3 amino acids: CASSFTPQGVSEAFF. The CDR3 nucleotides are TGTGCCAGCAGCTTCACACCACAGGGGGTCTCTGAAGCTTTCTTT.